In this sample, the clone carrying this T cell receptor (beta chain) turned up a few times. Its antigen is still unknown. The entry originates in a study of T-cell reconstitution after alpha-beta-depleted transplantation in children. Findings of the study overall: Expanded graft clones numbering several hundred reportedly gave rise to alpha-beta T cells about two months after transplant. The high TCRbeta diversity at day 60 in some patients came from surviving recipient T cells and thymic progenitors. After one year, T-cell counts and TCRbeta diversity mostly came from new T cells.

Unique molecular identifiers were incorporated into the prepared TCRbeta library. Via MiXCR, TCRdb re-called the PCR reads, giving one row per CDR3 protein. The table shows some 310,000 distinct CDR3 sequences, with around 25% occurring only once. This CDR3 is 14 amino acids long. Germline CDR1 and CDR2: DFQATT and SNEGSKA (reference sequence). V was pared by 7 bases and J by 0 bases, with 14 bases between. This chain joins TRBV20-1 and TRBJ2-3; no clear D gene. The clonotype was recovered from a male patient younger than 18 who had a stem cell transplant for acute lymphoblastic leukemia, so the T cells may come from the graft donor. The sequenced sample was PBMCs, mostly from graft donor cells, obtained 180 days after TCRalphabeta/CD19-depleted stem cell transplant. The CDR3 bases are TGCAGTGTAAGGAGAGCGTCTAGCACAGATACGCAGTATTTT. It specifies CSVRRASSTDTQYF.